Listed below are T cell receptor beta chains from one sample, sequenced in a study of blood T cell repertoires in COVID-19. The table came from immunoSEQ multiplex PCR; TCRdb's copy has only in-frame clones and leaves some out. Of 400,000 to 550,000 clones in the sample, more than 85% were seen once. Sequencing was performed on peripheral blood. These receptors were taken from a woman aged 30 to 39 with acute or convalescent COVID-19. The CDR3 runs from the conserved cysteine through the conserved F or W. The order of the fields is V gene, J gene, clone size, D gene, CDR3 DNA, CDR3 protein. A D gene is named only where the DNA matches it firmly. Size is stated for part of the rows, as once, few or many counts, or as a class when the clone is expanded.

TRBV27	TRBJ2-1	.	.	TGTGCCAGCAGTTTAGGATCTAGGGAGCAGTTCTTC	CASSLGSREQFF
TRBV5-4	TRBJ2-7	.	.	TGTGCCAGCAGCTTGGCCCCGGGCGAGCAGTACTTC	CASSLAPGEQYF
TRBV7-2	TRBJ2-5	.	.	TGTGCCAGCAGCTTAGTCTCCCAAGAGACCCAGTACTTC	CASSLVSQETQYF
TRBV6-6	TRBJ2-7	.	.	TGTGCCAGCAGTCAAAACCAGTACTTTAAGACGGGGAGCTCCTACGAGCAGTACTTC	CASSQNQYFKTGSSYEQYF
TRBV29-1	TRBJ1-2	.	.	TGCAGCGCCCTCGAGGGCGGTGGCTACACCTTC	CSALEGGGYTF
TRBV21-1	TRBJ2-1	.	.	TGTGCCAGCAGAAACAGGGAAGTCAATGAGCAGTTCTTC	CASRNREVNEQFF
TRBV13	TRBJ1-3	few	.	TGTGCCAGCAGCTTAGGGGGGGGGTATGGAAACACCATATATTTT	CASSLGGGYGNTIYF
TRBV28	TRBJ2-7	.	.	TGTGCCAGCAGTTACACCTCTTGGAGGTCCTCCTACGAGCAGTACTTC	CASSYTSWRSSYEQYF
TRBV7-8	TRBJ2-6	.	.	TGTGCCAGCAGCTCGGGCTCTGGGGCCAACGTCCTGACTTTC	CASSSGSGANVLTF
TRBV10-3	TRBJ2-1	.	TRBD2	TGTGCCATCAGTTTAACTAGCGGGGGGGCCTCCTACAATGAGCAGTTCTTC	CAISLTSGGASYNEQFF
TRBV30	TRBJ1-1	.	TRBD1	TGTGCCTGGAGTTCCCATTCGCGGACAGGGAGAGCTTTCTTT	CAWSSHSRTGRAFF
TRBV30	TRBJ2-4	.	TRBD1	TGTGCCTGGAGTGTATTCACAGGGGAGTTTCGGAGGGCCAAAAACATTCAGTACTTC	CAWSVFTGEFRRAKNIQYF
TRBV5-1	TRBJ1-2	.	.	TGCGCCAGCAGCAACCCCCCGGGATACTATGGCTACACCTTC	CASSNPPGYYGYTF
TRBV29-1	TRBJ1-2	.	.	TGCAGCGTTGCGGGGTTACGAGGCTACACCTTC	CSVAGLRGYTF
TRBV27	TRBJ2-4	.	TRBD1	TGTGCCAGCAGTTCACGGACAGGGCACATTCAGTACTTC	CASSSRTGHIQYF
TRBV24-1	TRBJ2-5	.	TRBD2	TGTGCCACCAGTGACCGAGGGACTAGCGGTAAAGAGACCCAGTACTTC	CATSDRGTSGKETQYF
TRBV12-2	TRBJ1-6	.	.	TGTGCAAGTCGCTTAGTGGGTCTGGGGGACAGGAATTCACCCCTCCACTTT	CASRLVGLGDRNSPLHF
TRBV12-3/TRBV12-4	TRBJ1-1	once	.	TGTGCCAGCACCAGACGGCGGAGCACTGAAGCTTTCTTT	CASTRRRSTEAFF
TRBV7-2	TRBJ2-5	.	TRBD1	TGTGCCAGCACCTTACCCCGGACAGGTCGGGAGACCCAGTACTTC	CASTLPRTGRETQYF
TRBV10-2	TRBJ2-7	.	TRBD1	TGCGCCACGAAAAAAGGGACAGGGTTAACGCACGAGCAGTACTTC	CATKKGTGLTHEQYF
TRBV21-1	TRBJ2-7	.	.	TGTGCCAGCAGCAAATTCCAGGACACCGTCCAGCAGTACTTC	CASSKFQDTVQQYF
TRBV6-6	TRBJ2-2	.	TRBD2	TGTGCCAGCAGGGCCGGGGGGGGCACCGGGGAGCTGTTTTTT	CASRAGGGTGELFF
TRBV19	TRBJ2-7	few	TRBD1	TGTGCCAGTCGTTATCGACAGGGCGATCCCTACGAGCAGTACTTC	CASRYRQGDPYEQYF
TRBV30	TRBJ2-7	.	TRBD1	TGTGCCTGGAGAAGAGACAGGGGCAACGAGCAGTACTTC	CAWRRDRGNEQYF
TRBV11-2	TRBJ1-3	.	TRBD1	TGTGCCAGCAGCCCAGACAGGGGGAGAAGCACCATATATTTT	CASSPDRGRSTIYF
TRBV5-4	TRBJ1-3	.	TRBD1	TGTGCCAGCAGCTTGACAGGGGATGGAAACACCATATATTTT	CASSLTGDGNTIYF
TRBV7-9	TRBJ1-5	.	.	TGTGCCAGCAGCCCTCCGATGAGCAGCCATAGCAATAGCAATCAGCCCCAGCATTTT	CASSPPMSSHSNSNQPQHF
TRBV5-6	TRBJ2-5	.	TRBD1	TGTGCCAGCAGCGAGACAGGGGTGAGGTTGGAGACCCAGTACTTC	CASSETGVRLETQYF
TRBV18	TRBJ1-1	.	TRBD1	TGTGCCAGCTCCCTGGACAGGGGAACACTGGAAGCTTTCTTT	CASSLDRGTLEAFF
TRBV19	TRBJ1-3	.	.	TGTGCCAGTAGTGCGCTGCTCTCTGGAAACACCATATATTTT	CASSALLSGNTIYF
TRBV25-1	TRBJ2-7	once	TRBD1	TGTGCCAGCTCGGGACAGGGACCCGGAATCTACGAGCAGTACTTC	CASSGQGPGIYEQYF
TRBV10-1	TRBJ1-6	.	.	TGCGCCAGCAGTGAATTCTCTAATTCACCCCTCCACTTT	CASSEFSNSPLHF
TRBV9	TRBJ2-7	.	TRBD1	TGTGCCAGCAGTAGGACAGGGGGCTACGAGCAGTACTTC	CASSRTGGYEQYF
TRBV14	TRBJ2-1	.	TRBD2	TGTGCCAGCAGCCCGGGACTACGCTCCTACAATGAGCAGTTCTTC	CASSPGLRSYNEQFF
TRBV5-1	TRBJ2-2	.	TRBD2	TGCGCCAGCAGCCTCGGACTAGCGGGGAGCACCGGGGAGCTGTTTTTT	CASSLGLAGSTGELFF
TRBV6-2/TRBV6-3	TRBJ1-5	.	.	TGTGCCAGCAGTTCCAGGGGTAACAATCAGCCCCAGCATTTT	CASSSRGNNQPQHF
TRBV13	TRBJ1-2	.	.	TGTGCCAGCAGCTTACGACCGGGAAGTGGCTACACCTTC	CASSLRPGSGYTF
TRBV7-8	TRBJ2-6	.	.	TGTGCCAGCAGCTTAAAGGGGATAGCTGGGGCCAACGTCCTGACTTTC	CASSLKGIAGANVLTF
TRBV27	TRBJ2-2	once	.	TGTGCCAGCAGTTTAGGAGGCACCGGGGAGCTGTTTTTT	CASSLGGTGELFF
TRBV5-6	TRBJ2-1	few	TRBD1	TGTGCCAGCAGCGGAGACAGGGTTAGGTCCTACAATGAGCAGTTCTTC	CASSGDRVRSYNEQFF
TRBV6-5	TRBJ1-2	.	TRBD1	TGTGCCAGCACCGCTACTGCCGGGACAGACTATGGCTACACCTTC	CASTATAGTDYGYTF
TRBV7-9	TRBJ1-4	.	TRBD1	TGTGCCAGCAGCTTAGGGGACAGAATCAATGAAAAACTGTTTTTT	CASSLGDRINEKLFF
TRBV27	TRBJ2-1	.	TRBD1	TGTGCCAGCAGTACCCGGACAGGGGCCGTCAATGAGCAGTTCTTC	CASSTRTGAVNEQFF
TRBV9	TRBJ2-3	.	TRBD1	TGTGCCAGCAGCGCCGACGGGACAGGCGCCCTACAGAATACGCAGTATTTT	CASSADGTGALQNTQYF
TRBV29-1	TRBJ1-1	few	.	TGCAGCGTTGTACACCAGGGTTGGATGAACACTGAAGCTTTCTTT	CSVVHQGWMNTEAFF
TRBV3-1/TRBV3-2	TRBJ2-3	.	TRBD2	TGTGCCAGCAGCCCCATAGCGGGGGCCATGACAGATACGCAGTATTTT	CASSPIAGAMTDTQYF
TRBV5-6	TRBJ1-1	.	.	TGTGCCAGCAGCTTGGGACTGCGGAACACTGAAGCTTTCTTT	CASSLGLRNTEAFF
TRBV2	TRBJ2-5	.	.	TGTGCCAGCAGTGTAGGGGCCCAAGAGACCCAGTACTTC	CASSVGAQETQYF
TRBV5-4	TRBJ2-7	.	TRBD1	TGTGCCAGCAGCCCGGCGGGACAGGAGTACGAGCAGTACTTC	CASSPAGQEYEQYF
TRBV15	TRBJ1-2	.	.	TGTGCCACCAGCAGAGAAAGACAGTTGGTCTATGGCTACACCTTC	CATSRERQLVYGYTF
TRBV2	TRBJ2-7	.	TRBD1	TGTGCCAGCAGAGGGGACAGGGGTCCCGAGCAGTACTTC	CASRGDRGPEQYF
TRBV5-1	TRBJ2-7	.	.	TGCGCCAGCAGCCTCCCGTCCTACGAGCAGTACTTC	CASSLPSYEQYF